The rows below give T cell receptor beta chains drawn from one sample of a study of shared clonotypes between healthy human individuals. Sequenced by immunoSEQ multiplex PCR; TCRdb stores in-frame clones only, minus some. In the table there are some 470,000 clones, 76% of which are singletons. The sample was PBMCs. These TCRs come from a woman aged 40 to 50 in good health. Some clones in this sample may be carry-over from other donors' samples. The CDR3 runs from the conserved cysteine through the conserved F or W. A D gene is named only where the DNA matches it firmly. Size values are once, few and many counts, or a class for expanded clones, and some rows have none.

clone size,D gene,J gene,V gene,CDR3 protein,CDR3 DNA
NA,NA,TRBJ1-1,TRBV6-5,CASSRLLTNTEAFF,TGTGCCAGCAGTCGCCTCTTGACGAACACTGAAGCTTTCTTT
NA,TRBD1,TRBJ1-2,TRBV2,CASSTPGVGGDDGYTF,TGTGCCAGCAGTACCCCTGGGGTAGGGGGCGATGATGGCTACACCTTC
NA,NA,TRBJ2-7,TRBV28,CASSYRDEQYF,TGTGCCAGCAGTTATAGGGACGAGCAGTACTTC
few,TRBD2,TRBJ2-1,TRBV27,CASSLSAGGRSEQFF,TGTGCCAGCAGTTTATCAGCGGGAGGGCGTAGTGAGCAGTTCTTC
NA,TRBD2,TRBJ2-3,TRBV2,CASSRLAGSTDTQYF,TGTGCCAGCAGCAGGCTAGCGGGAAGCACAGATACGCAGTATTTT
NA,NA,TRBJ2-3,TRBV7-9,CASSLAGVTDTQYF,TGTGCCAGCAGCTTAGCGGGCGTCACAGATACGCAGTATTTT
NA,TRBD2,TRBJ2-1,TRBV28,CATIGGGGSTWNEQFF,TGTGCCACCATTGGCGGGGGGGGGAGTACTTGGAATGAGCAGTTCTTC
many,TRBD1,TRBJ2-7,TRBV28,CASSPPPTGGIYEQYF,TGTGCCAGCAGCCCCCCCCCGACAGGGGGCATCTACGAGCAGTACTTC
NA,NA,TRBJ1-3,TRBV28,CASSFGGRPRNTIYF,TGTGCCAGCAGTTTCGGCGGGCGCCCAAGAAACACCATATATTTT
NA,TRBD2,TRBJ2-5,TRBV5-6,CASSRTGRAQYF,TGTGCCAGCAGCAGGACGGGGAGGGCCCAGTACTTC
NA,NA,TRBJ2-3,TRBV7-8,CASSLVVKGTDTQYF,TGTGCCAGCAGCTTAGTAGTTAAGGGGACAGATACGCAGTATTTT
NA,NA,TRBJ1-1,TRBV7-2,CASSLYEGHTEAFF,TGTGCCAGCAGCTTATATGAGGGTCACACTGAAGCTTTCTTT
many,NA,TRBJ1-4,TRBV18,CASSPESQFYEKLFF,TGTGCCAGCTCACCCGAGAGTCAGTTCTATGAAAAACTGTTTTTT
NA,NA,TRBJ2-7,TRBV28,CASSSPGQSDEQYF,TGTGCCAGCAGTTCACCCGGCCAATCAGACGAGCAGTACTTC
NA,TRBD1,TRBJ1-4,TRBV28,CASSLDNRGLTNEKLFF,TGTGCCAGCAGTTTAGATAACAGGGGGCTCACTAATGAAAAACTGTTTTTT
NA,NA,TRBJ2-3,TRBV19,CASSIRETDTQYF,TGTGCCAGTAGTATAAGGGAGACAGATACGCAGTATTTT
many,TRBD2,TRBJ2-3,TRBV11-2,CASSSLAGGPPTQYF,TGTGCCAGCAGCTCCCTAGCGGGAGGCCCGCCCACGCAGTATTTT
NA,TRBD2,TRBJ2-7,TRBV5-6,CASSRAGTSGNEQYF,TGTGCCAGCAGTCGAGCCGGGACTAGCGGGAACGAGCAGTACTTC
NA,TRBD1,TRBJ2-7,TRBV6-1,CASSAGQYYEQYF,TGTGCCAGCAGTGCGGGACAGTACTACGAGCAGTACTTC
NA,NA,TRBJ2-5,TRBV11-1,CASSLAPRETQYF,TGTGCCAGCAGCTTAGCGCCCAGGGAGACCCAGTACTTC
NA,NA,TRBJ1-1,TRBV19,CASSGNRNTEAFF,TGTGCCAGTAGTGGAAACCGGAACACTGAAGCTTTCTTT
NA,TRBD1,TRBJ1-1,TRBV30,CAWSLGQGMNTEAFF,TGTGCCTGGAGTTTGGGACAGGGAATGAACACTGAAGCTTTCTTT
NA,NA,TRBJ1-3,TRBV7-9,CASSLDSGSGNTIYF,TGTGCCAGCAGCTTAGATTCAGGCTCTGGAAACACCATATATTTT
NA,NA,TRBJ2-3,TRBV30,CAWGKVTDTQYF,TGTGCCTGGGGGAAGGTCACAGATACGCAGTATTTT
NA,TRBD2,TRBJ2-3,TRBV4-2,CASSPSAGGHTDTQYF,TGTGCCAGCAGCCCATCGGCGGGAGGGCACACAGATACGCAGTATTTT
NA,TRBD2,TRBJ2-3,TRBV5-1,CASSPRFGGRRTDTQYF,TGCGCCAGCAGCCCCCGTTTCGGGGGGAGGAGGACAGATACGCAGTATTTT